These T cell receptor beta chains were read from a single sample in a study of human T cells and chemical hapten exposure. TCRdb re-called the RACE reads with MiXCR, one entry per CDR3 protein. The profile covers around 31,000 distinct CDR3 sequences, with 6.5% to 9% appearing a single time and almost 10% taken by the ten largest. Input material: whole blood. The source is a human donor in good health. Some clones in this sample may be carry-over from other donors' samples. The CDR3 runs from the conserved cysteine through the conserved F or W. The D gene is left open where the match is weak. The size field is filled for only some rows; it gives once, few, many or a size class.

TRBV5-1	-	-	TRBJ1-1	CASSFGSDTEAFF	TGCGCCAGCAGCTTCGGAAGCGACACTGAAGCTTTCTTT
TRBV11-2	-	few	TRBJ1-4	CASSRTGNVNEKLFF	TGTGCCAGCAGCCGGACGGGGAATGTTAATGAAAAACTGTTTTTT
TRBV10-3	TRBD2	few	TRBJ2-3	CAISESASGHLRTSTDTQYF	TGTGCCATCAGTGAGTCAGCTAGCGGGCACCTAAGAACTAGCACAGATACGCAGTATTTT
TRBV6-6	TRBD1	-	TRBJ2-3	CASSRDRGGDTQYF	TGTGCCAGCAGTCGGGACAGGGGAGGAGATACGCAGTATTTT
TRBV5-1	TRBD1	-	TRBJ2-5	CASSRGQGQETQYF	TGCGCCAGCAGCAGAGGACAGGGCCAAGAGACCCAGTACTTC
TRBV20-1	TRBD2	-	TRBJ2-7	CSARDAAGGTYEQYF	TGCAGTGCTAGAGATGCTGCGGGAGGTACCTACGAGCAGTACTTC
TRBV7-9	-	many	TRBJ2-6	CASSRMGTGANVLTF	TGTGCCAGCAGCCGCATGGGGACCGGGGCCAACGTCCTGACTTTC
TRBV24-1	TRBD2	many	TRBJ2-3	CATSDATSGGLDTQYF	TGTGCCACCAGTGATGCGACTAGCGGGGGCCTCGATACGCAGTATTTT
TRBV12-3/TRBV12-4	-	few	TRBJ1-2	CASSLPGLMNGYTF	TGTGCCAGCAGTTTACCCGGACTGATGAATGGCTACACCTTC
TRBV3-1	TRBD1	many	TRBJ2-3	CASSQGQGESDTQYF	TGTGCCAGCAGCCAAGGTCAGGGGGAATCGGATACGCAGTATTTT
TRBV7-2	TRBD1	many	TRBJ1-6	CASSSQGGARSPLHF	TGTGCCAGCAGCTCGCAGGGGGGCGCGAGATCACCCCTCCACTTT
TRBV10-3	TRBD1	many	TRBJ1-1	CAIRETGSEAFF	TGTGCCATCAGGGAGACAGGGTCTGAAGCTTTCTTT
TRBV7-2	TRBD2	many	TRBJ2-1	CASRTSGVNNEQFF	TGTGCCAGCCGTACTAGCGGGGTAAACAATGAGCAGTTCTTC
TRBV7-2	TRBD2	few	TRBJ2-5	CASSLAGTSGGAQETQYF	TGTGCCAGCAGCTTAGCGGGGACTAGCGGGGGTGCCCAAGAGACCCAGTACTTC
TRBV5-1	-	-	TRBJ2-7	CASSPRVGRRTYEQYF	TGCGCCAGCAGCCCGCGGGTGGGACGGAGGACCTACGAGCAGTACTTC
TRBV5-1	-	few	TRBJ1-2	CASSSTHHYGYTF	TGCGCCAGCAGCTCGACTCACCACTATGGCTACACCTTC
TRBV20-1	TRBD1	-	TRBJ2-7	CSAPRTGRRDEQYF	TGCAGTGCTCCCCGGACAGGGAGGCGCGACGAGCAGTACTTC
TRBV20-1	-	few	TRBJ1-1	CSAPRDRVGEAFF	TGCAGTGCTCCGAGGGATCGGGTTGGTGAAGCTTTCTTT
TRBV12-3/TRBV12-4	-	few	TRBJ1-3	CASSPHGNSGNTIYF	TGTGCCAGCAGTCCCCATGGAAACTCTGGAAACACCATATATTTT
TRBV19	TRBD1	few	TRBJ2-2	CASNLDRAGELFF	TGTGCCAGTAATCTCGACAGGGCCGGGGAGCTGTTTTTT
TRBV4-3	-	many	TRBJ1-6	CASSQDLQVSYSPLHF	TGCGCCAGCAGCCAAGATCTCCAGGTCTCCTATTCACCCCTCCACTTT
TRBV24-1	-	-	TRBJ1-6	CATSPLGRSSYNSPLHF	TGTGCCACCAGTCCCCTGGGACGGAGCTCCTATAATTCACCCCTCCACTTT
TRBV10-3	-	many	TRBJ2-7	CAINRDGPYEQYF	TGTGCCATCAACCGGGACGGTCCCTACGAGCAGTACTTC
TRBV28	-	few	TRBJ2-7	CASSEGYEQYF	TGTGCCAGCAGCGAAGGCTACGAGCAGTACTTC
TRBV12-3/TRBV12-4	-	many	TRBJ1-1	CASSLRALGAFF	TGTGCCAGCAGTTTGAGGGCTTTAGGAGCTTTCTTT
TRBV7-6	-	-	TRBJ2-3	CASSLFSDTQYF	TGTGCCAGCAGCTTATTTTCCGATACGCAGTATTTT
TRBV29-1	-	many	TRBJ2-1	CSAQRSGAENEQFF	TGCAGCGCCCAAAGGTCGGGAGCGGAGAATGAGCAGTTCTTC